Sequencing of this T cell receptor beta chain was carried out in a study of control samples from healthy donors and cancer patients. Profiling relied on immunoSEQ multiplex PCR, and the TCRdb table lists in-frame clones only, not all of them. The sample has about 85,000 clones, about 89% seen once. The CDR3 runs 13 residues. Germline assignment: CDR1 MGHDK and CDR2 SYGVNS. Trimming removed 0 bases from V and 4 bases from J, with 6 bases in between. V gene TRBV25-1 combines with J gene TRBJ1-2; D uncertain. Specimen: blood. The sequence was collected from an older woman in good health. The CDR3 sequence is CASSEYHSYGYTF. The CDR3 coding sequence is TGTGCCAGCAGTGAATATCACAGCTATGGCTACACCTTC.